The rows below give T cell receptor beta chains drawn from one sample of a study of control samples from healthy donors and cancer patients. Libraries were prepared by immunoSEQ multiplex PCR; TCRdb keeps only in-frame clonotypes and omits some of them. The table has fewer than 200,000 clones, just over 90% seen once; the top ten hold approximately 1.5%. The sequencing input was blood. The receptors were gathered from a man under 40 in good health. Each CDR3 is given with its conserved first and last residue. The order of the fields is clone size, V gene, J gene, D gene, CDR3 protein, CDR3 DNA. A D gene is named only where the DNA matches it firmly. A clone size is listed for some rows: how often the clone was seen (once, few, many), or a class if it is expanded.

>NA|TRBV29-1|TRBJ1-2|NA
CSAILAAKPNYGYTF
TGCAGCGCCATACTCGCGGCTAAGCCTAACTATGGCTACACCTTC
>NA|TRBV19|TRBJ2-3|NA
CASSMVFSDTQYF
TGTGCCAGTAGTATGGTCTTCTCAGATACGCAGTATTTT
>few|TRBV9|TRBJ2-7|NA
CASSPRGLADLYEQYF
TGTGCCAGCAGCCCCCGAGGGCTAGCAGACCTCTACGAGCAGTACTTC
>NA|TRBV5-1|TRBJ1-1|TRBD1
CASSSTNRGTSEAFF
TGCGCCAGCAGCTCTACCAACAGGGGAACGTCGGAAGCTTTCTTT
>NA|TRBV7-2|TRBJ1-5|NA
CASSQNLGNQPQHF
TGTGCCAGCAGCCAGAACCTGGGCAATCAGCCCCAGCATTTT
>once|TRBV5-1|TRBJ2-6|NA
CARSGPGAGANVLTF
TGCGCCCGCAGCGGGCCGGGGGCGGGGGCCAACGTCCTGACTTTC
>NA|TRBV2|TRBJ1-4|NA
CASRRAGDTNEKLFF
TGTGCCAGCAGGCGCGCAGGGGATACTAATGAAAAACTGTTTTTT
>NA|TRBV9|TRBJ1-3|NA
CASSNLQGTGNTIYF
TGTGCCAGCAGCAATTTACAGGGTACTGGAAACACCATATATTTT
>NA|TRBV28|TRBJ1-2|NA
CASRSGITNYGYTF
TGTGCCAGCAGGTCAGGGATTACTAACTATGGCTACACCTTC
>NA|TRBV19|TRBJ2-1|NA
CASSIPQYNEQFF
TGTGCCAGTAGTATACCCCAGTACAATGAGCAGTTCTTC
>NA|TRBV4-2|TRBJ1-2|TRBD1
CASSQAGTGSYGYTF
TGTGCCAGCAGCCAAGCCGGGACAGGGTCCTATGGCTACACCTTC
>NA|TRBV12-3/TRBV12-4|TRBJ1-1|NA
CASRGSMNTEAFF
TGTGCCAGCAGAGGGAGCATGAACACTGAAGCTTTCTTT
>NA|TRBV7-2|TRBJ2-2|TRBD2
CASSEPGLAGAGELFF
TGTGCCAGCAGCGAACCGGGACTAGCGGGGGCCGGGGAGCTGTTTTTT
>NA|TRBV12-3/TRBV12-4|TRBJ1-2|NA
CASSLGPNYGYTF
TGTGCCAGCAGTTTGGGGCCGAACTATGGCTACACCTTC
>NA|TRBV12-5|TRBJ2-2|NA
CASGFLAGELFF
TGTGCTAGTGGTTTCCTGGCCGGGGAGCTGTTTTTT
>NA|TRBV19|TRBJ1-2|NA
CASSYGTRRIGGYTF
TGTGCCAGTAGTTACGGGACGAGAAGAATCGGAGGCTACACCTTC
>NA|TRBV28|TRBJ2-4|NA
CASSLVGGGLAKNIQYF
TGTGCCAGCAGTTTAGTTGGGGGAGGTCTAGCCAAAAACATTCAGTACTTC
>NA|TRBV15|TRBJ2-6|NA
CAVAGGQVSGANVLTF
TGTGCCGTCGCAGGGGGGCAGGTCTCTGGGGCCAACGTCCTGACTTTC
>NA|TRBV28|TRBJ1-1|NA
CAALGTVNTEAFF
TGTGCCGCCCTCGGGACTGTGAACACTGAAGCTTTCTTT
>NA|TRBV14|TRBJ2-3|NA
CASSQGRGKITDTQYF
TGTGCCAGCAGCCAAGGACGGGGGAAAATAACAGATACGCAGTATTTT
>few|TRBV29-1|TRBJ1-1|TRBD1
CSAVRDRNTEAFF
TGCAGCGCCGTCAGGGACAGGAACACTGAAGCTTTCTTT
>NA|TRBV27|TRBJ2-1|TRBD2
CASRAGGLAGYNEQFF
TGTGCCAGCCGGGCGGGTGGACTAGCGGGCTACAATGAGCAGTTCTTC